This T cell receptor beta chain was sequenced in a study of blood T cell repertoires in COVID-19. Overall study: PBMCs, B-cell-depleted T cells, or T cells were the source of the cDNA or gDNA that made up the material.

In the original analysis: Amplification from reference gene primers served as the basis for estimated nucleated cell counts. Some clones are missing from TCRdb's copy, which holds only in-frame ones; the method was immunoSEQ multiplex PCR. That table is the source of V, J and clone size, and D and trimming were worked out from the DNA. The table lists approximately 250,000 clones, about 90% of them singletons. Trimming took 5 bases from V and 6 from J; bases not matched to a gene: 11. Germline V gene data show CDR1 as SGHTA and CDR2 as FQGNSA. The CDR3 consists of 16 residues. Those who participated ranged in age from roughly 18 to 89 years and resided in about two dozen US areas. Donors were grouped by their self-reported clinical history.

The chain employs TRBV7-2 and TRBJ1-5, with 9 positions matching TRBD1. This TCR was recovered from a young woman with acute COVID-19. Sequenced sample: PBMCs or T cells enriched from blood (not recorded which). This CDR3 is CASSLRQGGRVQPQHF. The CDR3 nucleotides read TGTGCCAGCAGCCTACGACAGGGGGGACGAGTTCAGCCCCAGCATTTT.